This TCR beta chain emerged from a study of post-analysis software for immune sequencing data. Concerning this clonotype itself: The antigen is undetermined.

The library was made from cDNA and included unique molecular identifiers. A population of roughly 1 to 11 million T cells gave rise to 400,000 to 550,000 cDNA molecules. TCRdb re-analysed the PCR reads in MiXCR, keeping a single row per CDR3 protein. The sample holds about 430,000 distinct CDR3 sequences; more than 30% are singletons and the top ten take about 8%. The study, taken as a whole, reports: Pronounced co-clustering by F measure was evident among identically batched samples. Significantly lower normalized Chao1 diversity was found in patients with multiple sclerosis relative to controls. Among roughly five TRBV segments more frequent in patients than controls were TRBV5-6, TRBV5-1 and TRBV20-1.

The CDR3 runs to 15 residues. V was cut by 0 bases and J by 4 bases, with 11 bases left in between. The germline CDR1 and CDR2 sequences are SGHRS and YFSETQ. Sequencing used blood. This rearrangement joins TRBV5-1 to TRBJ2-4, with a weak D call TRBD2 (6 bases). The source of this sequence is a girl under 10 years old with multiple sclerosis. As DNA, the CDR3 is TGCGCCAGCAGCTTGGCGGGAGCGGAGAAAAACATTCAGTACTTC. Translated: CASSLAGAEKNIQYF.